This record concerns one T cell receptor (beta chain) sequence. The repertoire was sequenced with immunoSEQ multiplex PCR; TCRdb's copy has only in-frame clones and lacks some. Of 300,000 or so clones listed, 90% are singletons. V lost 0 bases to trimming and J lost 10 bases; unmatched junction nucleotides: 8. The CDR3 totals 16 residues. CDR1 LGHNA and CDR2 YNFKEQ come from the germline V gene. The data originate from a study of blood T cell repertoires in COVID-19. The sequence was obtained from a woman aged 25 to 39 with COVID-19, enrolled during active disease. The sample taken for sequencing was peripheral blood. This chain connects TRBV4-2 to TRBJ2-1; 11 nucleotides match TRBD2. The CDR3 reads CASSQDWGLADREQFF. CDR3 bases: TGTGCCAGCAGCCAAGATTGGGGACTAGCGGACAGGGAGCAGTTCTTC.